This note documents a single TCR beta chain sequence. The data originate from a study of blood T cell repertoires in COVID-19. Study context: Samples came from the United States, Italy and Spain, spanning acute and convalescent COVID-19. T cells, B-cell-depleted T cells, or PBMCs supplied cDNA or gDNA.

Per germline, CDR1 MRHNA and CDR2 SNTAGT. This CDR3 contains 14 residues. V shed 5 bases, J shed 4 bases, and the junction held 2 bases outside the gene matches. Study processing details: Reference gene primer amplification gave nucleated cell count estimates. The method was immunoSEQ multiplex PCR; TCRdb's version includes in-frame clones alone and lacks a portion of them. The V and J calls and the clone size are those of that table, but D and trimming were determined from the DNA. This table has 100,000 or so clones, approximately 86% appearing once. V is TRBV6-4 and J is TRBJ2-3, with TRBD2 matching 11 bases. The clonotype comes from a woman aged 45-65 years who had recovered from COVID-19. The sample taken for sequencing was PBMCs or T cells enriched from blood (not recorded which). The CDR3 here is CASSTSGGADTQYF. DNA of the CDR3: TGTGCCAGCAGTACTAGCGGGGGAGCAGATACGCAGTATTTT.